This TCR beta chain was obtained from a study of OX40 agonist ivuxolimab in advanced cancers. The CDR3 length is 14 residues. V was trimmed by 4 bases and J by 0 bases, leaving 8 bases between them. Germline V gene sequence: CDR1 SGHKS, CDR2 YYEKEE (reference sequence). Method: immunoSEQ multiplex PCR; TCRdb's copy keeps in-frame clones and lacks some. The sample comprises tens of thousands of clones, roughly 80% of which are singletons, and approximately 1.1% rests with the top ten. The material was CD4+ or CD8+ T cells sorted from blood, obtained in a trial of the OX40 agonist ivuxolimab. This rearrangement joins TRBV5-5 to TRBJ1-3; a weak D match, TRBD1 (5 bases). The TCR was taken from an adult with an advanced solid tumor such as melanoma, head and neck, liver or kidney cancer. This chain's CDR3 is CASSPGTSGNTIYF. As DNA, the CDR3 is TGTGCCAGCAGCCCCGGGACCTCTGGAAACACCATATATTTT.